Below, 14 T cell receptor beta chains from the same sample are listed, as sequenced in a study of T cells in Graves' hyperthyroidism and ophthalmopathy. Amplification of TCR beta CDR3 regions was performed using RNA transcripts as template. HTBI primers were the set used in a first-round RT-PCR of the TCR CDR3. MiXCR, run by TCRdb on the multiplex PCR reads, gives a single entry per CDR3 protein. The table has about 740,000 distinct CDR3 sequences, about 14% seen once. Source material: blood. Every receptor here comes from a woman aged 18-30 years with Graves' hyperthyroidism.

In this sample, this clonotype turned up many times. The chain recombines TRBV2 with TRBJ2-1; 8 nucleotides match TRBD2. Germline values: CDR1 SNHLY, CDR2 FYNNEI. Unmatched junction bases numbered 9, after V lost 9 bases and J lost 5 bases. The CDR3 covers 14 residues. CDR3 DNA sequence: TGTGCCAGTAACACAGCGGGAGCAGACAATGAGCAGTTCTTC. Its protein product is CASNTAGADNEQFF.

This clonotype was picked up many times. V usage is TRBV6-1 and J usage is TRBJ2-5; D is unresolved. Trimming took 5 bases from V and 0 from J, leaving 16 bases between them. The CDR3 length is 16 residues. Germline CDR1 reads MNHNS; CDR2 reads SASEGT. CDR3 coding DNA: TGTGCCAGCAGTATAAGAGAGAGCCGGTACCAAGAGACCCAGTACTTC. Encoded protein: CASSIRESRYQETQYF.

The rearrangement uses TRBV4-3 and TRBJ1-1; no reliable D call. CDR1 and CDR2 (germline): LGHNA, YSLEER. Between the trimmed V and J ends, which lost 0 bases and 1 base, there was a span of 12 bases. The CDR3 consists of 16 residues. The CDR3 loop is CASSQDSAVPNTEAFF. DNA of the CDR3: TGCGCCAGCAGCCAAGATTCGGCAGTTCCGAACACTGAAGCTTTCTTT.

The chain is built from TRBV14 and TRBJ2-7; 13 bases align to TRBD2. Losses at the gene ends were 4 bases for V and 6 bases for J; bases not matched to a gene: 15. The CDR3 sequence is 18 residues long. Germline V lookup: CDR1 SGHDN, CDR2 FVKESK. DNA for the CDR3: TGTGCCAGCAGCCTCAGGACTAGCGGGAGTCCGGTGGGGGTCGAGCAGTACTTC. Protein: CASSLRTSGSPVGVEQYF.

The chain is built from TRBV9 and TRBJ2-7; maybe TRBD2 (5 bases). V was trimmed by 0 bases and J by 7 bases, leaving 17 bases between them. The CDR3 is 15 residues long. Germline CDR1 is SGDLS and CDR2 is YYNGEE. CDR3 bases: TGTGCCAGCAGCGTAGAAAGCGGCGTGGTTGGGGAGCAGTACTTC. Amino acid sequence: CASSVESGVVGEQYF.

The V call is TRBV7-2, the J call TRBJ2-7, with D maybe TRBD1 (5 bases). V was shortened by 5 bases and J by 1 base, with 15 bases between the two germline ends. CDR1 and CDR2 (germline): SGHTA, FQGNSA. This CDR3 spans 15 amino acids. In DNA form, the CDR3 reads TGTGCCAGCAGCCCCTCAGCCGGACAATCCTACGAGCAGTACTTC. Amino acid sequence: CASSPSAGQSYEQYF.

This clonotype was observed many times. This chain joins TRBV12-5 and TRBJ2-3; the match to TRBD2 covers 13 bases. V shed 3 bases and J 3 bases; nucleotides not matched to a gene: 6. Germline V gives CDR1 LGHNT, CDR2 FRNRAP. The CDR3 extends over 17 amino acids. The CDR3 sequence is CASGLEGLAGVTDTQYF. The CDR3 coding sequence is TGTGCTAGTGGTTTAGAAGGACTAGCGGGAGTAACAGATACGCAGTATTTT.

This clonotype was picked up a small number of times. The J gene is TRBJ1-6, the V gene TRBV7-2; perhaps TRBD1 as D (6 bases). Trimming took off 8 bases at V and 0 bases at J, with 17 bases between the two ends. The CDR3 totals 17 residues. Germline assignment: CDR1 SGHTA and CDR2 FQGNSA. The CDR3 nucleotides read TGTGCCAGCGACCGTCAAACAGGGAGCTCCTATAATTCACCCCTCCACTTT. Translation gives CASDRQTGSSYNSPLHF.

The rearrangement uses TRBV19 and TRBJ1-2; no definite D call. Trimming stripped 8 bases from V and 0 bases from J, with 19 bases between. The CDR3 contains 16 residues. Per germline, CDR1 LNHDA and CDR2 SQIVND (reference sequence). The CDR3 spells CASRQIRQTANYGYTF. The CDR3 nucleotides read TGTGCCAGTCGACAAATTCGGCAGACCGCTAACTATGGCTACACCTTC. The full variable domain, in which reference TRBV19 and TRBJ1-2 provide the parts outside the CDR3, is DGGITQSPKYLFRKEGQNVTLSCEQNLNHDAMYWYRQDPGQGLRLIYYSQIVNDFQKGDIAEGYSVSREKKESFPLTVTSAQKNPTAFYLCASRQIRQTANYGYTFGSGTRLTVV.

This clonotype was observed many times. The chain links TRBV11-3 to TRBJ1-2, with 7 nucleotides matching TRBD1. J gave up 1 base and V 4 bases, and 3 bases lay outside the gene matches. Germline V gene data show CDR1 as SGHNT and CDR2 as YENEEA. The CDR3 is 14 amino acids. CDR3: CASSYRDSNYGYTF. In DNA form, the CDR3 reads TGTGCCAGCAGCTACCGGGACAGTAACTATGGCTACACCTTC.

The CDR3 sequence is CASTLRGQTTLEDGYTF. CDR3 in DNA: TGTGCCAGCACCCTTAGAGGGCAGACAACCCTCGAGGATGGCTACACCTTC. V usage is TRBV7-9 and J usage is TRBJ1-2; D gene unclear. Trimming took 7 bases from V and 6 from J, leaving 27 bases between them. Germline CDR1 SEHNR, CDR2 FQNEAQ (reference sequence). This CDR3 region has 17 residues.

This clonotype was observed a handful of times. V gene TRBV19 combines with J gene TRBJ1-3, with TRBD1 as a possible D gene (6 bases). Between the trimmed V and J ends, which lost 6 bases and 4 bases, there was a span of 16 bases. CDR1 is LNHDA and CDR2 is SQIVND in the germline V gene (reference sequence). The CDR3 is 15 amino acids. CDR3 sequence (DNA): TGTGCCAGTAGCAAAGGACAGTCAGTGGGAAACACCATATATTTT. It specifies CASSKGQSVGNTIYF.

This clonotype was counted a few times. V gene TRBV6-2 or TRBV6-3 combines with J gene TRBJ2-1, with D maybe TRBD2 (6 bases). Germline V gives CDR1 MNHEY, CDR2 SVGEGT. Between the trimmed V and J ends, which lost 3 bases and 0 bases, there was a span of 12 bases. This CDR3 has 16 amino acids. Here the CDR3 reads CASSYQAGSSYNEQFF. CDR3 DNA sequence: TGTGCCAGCAGTTATCAAGCGGGCTCCTCCTACAATGAGCAGTTCTTC.

This clonotype was detected only a few times. V and J are TRBV5-1 and TRBJ2-1; 10 nucleotides align to TRBD2. This CDR3 region has 16 residues. V lost 4 bases and J lost 4; bases outside the gene matches: 8. Looked up from germline, CDR1 is SGHRS and CDR2 is YFSETQ. In DNA, the CDR3 is TGCGCCAGCAGCGCCCTAGCGGGAGCCCAATACAATGAGCAGTTCTTC. Protein product: CASSALAGAQYNEQFF.